Each of the 2 T cell receptor beta chains below was sequenced from the same sample in a study of blood T cells in healthy people across ages. Then a second PCR, running roughly 7 to 12 cycles, was carried out with a sample-barcoded 5' primer and a J-beta primer mix. One entry per CDR3 protein, called by TCRdb with MiXCR from the 5' RACE reads. Of hundreds of thousands of distinct CDR3 sequences listed, about 26% are singletons. The sample was also reused in another study, on T cells of mothers and their children.

The sequenced sample consisted of blood. These receptors originate from a boy between 10 and 17 years old in good health.

The rearrangement joins TRBV7-2 to TRBJ2-1; no firm D call. CDR3 length: 13 residues. V lost 5 bases and J lost 4, with 9 bases in between. Germline CDR1 reads SGHTA; CDR2 reads FQGNSA. CDR3 in DNA: TGTGCCAGCAGCGTTCTAGTTTACAATGAGCAGTTCTTC. Amino acids: CASSVLVYNEQFF.

V and J are TRBV5-1 and TRBJ1-2, with D perhaps TRBD1 (5 bases). Per the germline V gene, CDR1 is SGHRS and CDR2 is YFSETQ. The CDR3 length is 13 residues. V lost 4 bases and J 4 bases, leaving 11 bases between the germline ends. In DNA form, the CDR3 reads TGCGCCAGCAGCGCAGGGCCAATCTATGGCTACACCTTC. This translates into CASSAGPIYGYTF.